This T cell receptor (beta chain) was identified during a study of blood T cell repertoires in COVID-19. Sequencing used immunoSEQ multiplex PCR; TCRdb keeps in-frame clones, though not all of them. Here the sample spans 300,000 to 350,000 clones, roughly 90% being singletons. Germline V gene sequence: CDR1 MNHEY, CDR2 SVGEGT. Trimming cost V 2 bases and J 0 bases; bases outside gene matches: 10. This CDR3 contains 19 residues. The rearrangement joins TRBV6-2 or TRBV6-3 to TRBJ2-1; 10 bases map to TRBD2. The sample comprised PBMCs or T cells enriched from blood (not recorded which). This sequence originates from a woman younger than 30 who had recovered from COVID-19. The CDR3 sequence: CASSYETSGDSSSYNEQFF. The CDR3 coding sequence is TGTGCCAGCAGTTACGAAACTAGCGGGGATAGTAGCTCCTACAATGAGCAGTTCTTC.